These 4 T cell receptor beta chains were sequenced from one sample in a study of blood T cell repertoires in COVID-19. TCRdb keeps only in-frame clones here, not all; method: immunoSEQ multiplex PCR. This sample carries over 600,000 clones, approximately 90% of them seen once, and the ten largest clones take 0.2% to 0.3%. Sequencing was done on a sample of peripheral blood. These receptors all come from a woman between 18 and 29 years old with acute or convalescent COVID-19.

DNA of the CDR3: TGTGCCAGCTCACCAGCGAGTAACAATGAGCAGTTCTTC. Its protein is CASSPASNNEQFF. The chain uses TRBV18 and TRBJ2-1; D not resolved. This CDR3 is built from 13 residues. The V gene lost 2 bases and the J gene lost 5 bases, with 7 bases spanning the gap. Germline CDR1 reads KGHSH; CDR2 reads LQKENI.

The chain links TRBV4-1 to TRBJ2-3; 7 bases match TRBD2. Trimming cost V 1 base and J 6 bases; bases outside gene matches: 4. CDR3 length equals 14 residues. Looked up from germline, CDR1 is MGHRA and CDR2 is YSYEKL. The CDR3 DNA reads TGCGCCAGCAGCCAAGTGATCGGGGGGGATACGCAGTATTTT. It encodes CASSQVIGGDTQYF.

The chain couples TRBV3-1 (or the pseudogene TRBV3-2) to TRBJ1-1; D is perhaps TRBD1 (5 bases). The CDR3 has 15 residues. Germline CDR1 reads LGHDT; CDR2 reads YNNKEL (reference sequence). V was pared by 1 base and J by 1 base, with 10 bases between. In nucleotides, the CDR3 is TGTGCCAGCAGCCAAGGACAGCTTACGAACACTGAAGCTTTCTTT. Its translation is CASSQGQLTNTEAFF.

J is TRBJ1-6 and V is TRBV2; TRBD1 agrees at 9 bases. CDR1 is SNHLY, CDR2 FYNNEI, per germline. Trimming at V came to 5 bases and at J to 6 bases, leaving 11 bases not matched to a gene. This CDR3 region has 17 residues. The CDR3 DNA follows: TGTGCCAGCAGTTTGTTACCCGGGACAGGGAGTAATTCACCCCTCCACTTT. This codes for CASSLLPGTGSNSPLHF.